Included here is one TCR beta chain sequence, with context. Germline V gene lookup returns CDR1 SGHNT and CDR2 YYREEE (reference sequence). J gave up 5 bases and V 3 bases, and 9 bases lay outside the gene matches. The CDR3 is 15 residues long. The source of the sample is a study of read filtering for tumor transcriptome and immune sequencing. The overall study: DNase treatment preceded whole-transcriptome library preparation.

The library was built from around 0.4 ug RNA with molecular barcoded adaptors for alpha/delta and beta/gamma chains. One entry per CDR3 protein results from TCRdb running MiXCR on the reads. There are 85,000 or so distinct CDR3 sequences in the sample; 12% occur only once, and around 14% lies in the top ten. The sequenced sample was a population of CD138-negative cells sorted from bone marrow. This chain connects TRBV5-4 to TRBJ1-2; TRBD1 matches 8 bases. The receptor was isolated from a donor at least 40 years old with multiple myeloma. The CDR3 loop is CASSWGQAIEYGYTF. The DNA for the CDR3 is TGTGCCAGCAGCTGGGGACAGGCGATCGAGTATGGCTACACCTTC.